This T cell receptor (beta chain) was sequenced during a study of vaccination effects on CD4 cells after COVID-19. Using immunoSEQ multiplex PCR, the repertoire was profiled, and TCRdb retains in-frame clones only, with some absent. The table shows 65,000 to 75,000 clones, with 74% occurring only once. ViraFEST expansion of antigen-specific CD4+ T cells with viral peptide pools preceded sequencing. Following 10 days of culture, CD4+ T cells were isolated. Subjects were given two BNT162b2 or mRNA-1273 vaccine doses. IL-2 medium took the place of half the medium on both days 3 and 7. General observations from the study: Infection-derived and vaccine-derived clones contracted markedly late after vaccination.

For this clone: Its antigen is not identified.

The TCR originated in a human donor who received a COVID-19 vaccine. The starting material was CD4+ T cells from PBMCs cultured with HCoV-229E spike peptides, obtained after COVID-19 vaccination.

This CDR3 reads CASSHAGVTNEKLFF. CDR3 nucleotides: TGCGCCAGCAGCCATGCAGGAGTCACTAATGAAAAACTGTTTTTT. This sequence joins TRBV4-1 and TRBJ1-4; no clear D. The V gene lost 3 bases and the J gene lost 2 bases, with 10 bases spanning the gap. CDR3 length: 15 residues. Germline CDR1 reads MGHRA; CDR2 reads YSYEKL.